This T cell receptor beta chain appears in the sequencing data of a study of T cell responses to AZD1222 COVID-19 vaccine. Germline V gene data show CDR1 as MNHEY and CDR2 as SMNVEV (reference sequence). The CDR3 covers 13 residues. The ends were cut back, 4 bases at V and 4 bases at J, with 10 bases in the middle. Overall study findings and caveats: Donors were chiefly white British, with a greater number of females, and clonal diversity was perhaps underestimated. Vaccine-associated CD4 TCRs spanned spike, dominant at 160-218 and 743-854. An increase in Spike-specific TCR breadth and depth was observed after two AZD1222 doses.

As regards this clone: The antigen remains undetermined.

Generated by immunoSEQ multiplex PCR, the TCRdb table keeps only in-frame clones and is missing some. Among approximately 160,000 clones, approximately 90% were seen once, and the ten largest hold roughly 0.98%. The sequence was collected from an adult who received the AZD1222 COVID-19 vaccine. The chain employs TRBV27 and TRBJ1-1; a possible D gene is TRBD1 (6 bases). Source: peripheral blood, taken 28 days after the second AZD1222 dose. The CDR3 DNA is TGTGCCAGCAGTTCAGGGGTGTCCACTGAAGCTTTCTTT. Residues: CASSSGVSTEAFF.